The sequence of this T cell receptor beta chain was determined in a study of blood T cell repertoires in COVID-19. Study information: T cells, B-cell-depleted T cells, or PBMCs supplied cDNA or gDNA.

TCRdb's table, derived via immunoSEQ multiplex PCR, lists solely in-frame clones and lacks some. The sample consists of around 180,000 clones, 70% to 85% of them appearing once. The recovered donors of Cohort 3 showed two negative PCRs, clearance, or symptom resolution. The sequence derives from a man in his fifties or sixties who had recovered from COVID-19. What was sequenced was PBMCs or T cells enriched from blood (not recorded which).

The CDR3 sequence is CASSPRRGGTEAFF. DNA for the CDR3: TGTGCCAGTAGCCCCCGTCGGGGGGGAACTGAAGCTTTCTTT. This chain uses TRBV19 with TRBJ1-1; a weak D match, TRBD1 (5 bases). With 6 bases removed from V and 5 bases from J, the gap between germline ends came to 16 bases. CDR3 length equals 14 residues. The germline CDR1 and CDR2 sequences are LNHDA and SQIVND (reference sequence).